These T cell receptor beta chains were read from a single sample in a study of Ad26.COV2.S vaccination and SARS-CoV-2 variants. Clones were read by immunoSEQ multiplex PCR, and TCRdb kept only the in-frame ones, dropping some. The sample carries about 400,000 clones, around nine tenths recorded once. Sequences were derived from peripheral blood, sampled in a trial of Ad26.COV2.S vaccine versus placebo. The origin of the receptors is a person aged 18-60 years who received the Ad26.COV2.S COVID-19 vaccine or a placebo. Each CDR3 is given with its conserved first and last residue. D genes are given only for firm matches. Expanded clones are given a class, and other clones once, few, many or no size at all.

D gene	V gene	clone size	CDR3 length	J gene	CDR3 DNA	CDR3 protein
TRBD1	TRBV5-1	NA	14	TRBJ1-4	TGCGCCAGCAGGGGGGACAGGCCTAATGAAAAACTGTTTTTT	CASRGDRPNEKLFF
NA	TRBV5-6	NA	15	TRBJ1-1	TGTGCCAGCAGCTCGAGGACTCGGGCAAACTCTGAAGCTTTCTTT	CASSSRTRANSEAFF
NA	TRBV6-1	NA	14	TRBJ2-1	TGTGCCAGCAGTGAAGCGCGGCAGGCGGATGAGCAGTTCTTC	CASSEARQADEQFF
NA	TRBV14	NA	17	TRBJ2-1	TGTGCCAGACCAGGGACTCGGGGGTCTAACTCCTACAATGAGCAGTTCTTC	CARPGTRGSNSYNEQFF
NA	TRBV11-2	NA	13	TRBJ2-7	TGTGCCAGCAACCCCAGCGGATCCTACGAGCAGTACTTC	CASNPSGSYEQYF
TRBD2	TRBV4-2	NA	15	TRBJ2-1	TGTGCCAGCAGCCGTTCTAGCGGGGTGGGCAATGAGCAGTTCTTC	CASSRSSGVGNEQFF
NA	TRBV18	NA	19	TRBJ1-3	TGTGCCAGCTCCCTAAAAGAAGGGACTCCTGGACCCTCTGGAAACACCATATATTTT	CASSLKEGTPGPSGNTIYF
NA	TRBV6-5	once	12	TRBJ2-7	TGTGCCAGCAGTAGGAGCTCCTACGAGCAGTACTTC	CASSRSSYEQYF
NA	TRBV11-2	NA	15	TRBJ2-2	TGTGCCAGCAGCTTAGGGCGTTCGAACACCGGGGAGCTGTTTTTT	CASSLGRSNTGELFF
TRBD1	TRBV27	NA	14	TRBJ1-2	TGTGCCAGCAGGCGGACAGGGGTAGACTATGGCTACACCTTC	CASRRTGVDYGYTF
NA	TRBV28	many	14	TRBJ1-1	TGTGCCAGCAGTTTACCCCACAGGAACACTGAAGCTTTCTTT	CASSLPHRNTEAFF
NA	TRBV29-1	NA	14	TRBJ1-2	TGCAGCGTTGAAGGGAGACAGGAACCTTATGGCTACACCTTC	CSVEGRQEPYGYTF
NA	TRBV4-1	once	14	TRBJ2-5	TGCGCCAGCAGCCAAGTGAGGGGTCAAGAGACCCAGTACTTC	CASSQVRGQETQYF
NA	TRBV29-1	few	12	TRBJ1-2	TGCAGCGGGCGGGCGTCGGACTATGGCTACACCTTC	CSGRASDYGYTF
NA	TRBV5-1	NA	15	TRBJ1-2	TGCGCCAGCAGCTTGGCCGCAGGTCCAGTCTATGGCTACACCTTC	CASSLAAGPVYGYTF